The TCR beta chain described here comes from a study of somatic mutations in cytotoxic T cells in rheumatoid arthritis (TCRdb year 2017). For context, the study as a whole: Some V beta antibody-stained T-cell populations were flow-sorted on a FACSAria II or Sony SH800 at nearly 100% purity, and sorted V beta1+ cells also underwent TCRB sequencing. Median age was essentially the same in the patient group and the control group. To characterize clonality, the study used TCRB deep sequencing while asking whether somatic mutations are carried by expanded CD8+ T-cell clones in newly diagnosed, untreated rheumatoid arthritis. For about 60 rheumatoid arthritis patients and fewer than 25 healthy controls, TCRB deep sequencing was carried out.

Trimming costs V 4 bases and J 3 bases, and their ends lie 25 bases apart. From the cysteine through the phenylalanine, the CDR3 covers 19 amino acids. The only DNA kept is the CDR3, 57 bases in frame from the first base. CDR1 and CDR2 (ENHRY, SYGVKD) derive from the germline V gene. Findings and caveats that apply to the study as a whole: CD8+ clonality increased with age in patients (Spearman r ~ 0.5) but not in healthy controls. Viral specificity could not be ruled out by absence from virus-specific databases, and the antigen targets of the expanded CD8+ clones remained unknown. The slight TRBV07 underrepresentation in patients was not adjusted for multiple comparisons. In about an eighth of the roughly 65 patients the largest CD8+ clone exceeded 20% of CD8+ cells, and several identical CD8+ TCRB sequences were shared between blood and synovial fluid. Rheumatoid arthritis patients and age-matched healthy controls did not significantly differ in CD8+ T-cell clonality.

Genomic DNA underwent TCRB CDR3 sequencing using the immunoSEQ assay. As for how the authors treated the data: Nothing other than productive TCRB rearrangements was included in the analyses. Defining a clone by its unique TCRB CDR3 sequence, the study calculated clonality as a productive clonality index derived from Shannon entropy. The template counts of each clone relative to the total templates per sample were used to calculate repertoire overlap between two samples. V-gene usage from TCRB sequencing and V-gene usage measured by flow cytometry were correlated (Spearman r of 0.61). The table comes from immuneACCESS by way of TCRdb, which keeps in-frame sequences with V and J called. Part of the clones is missing from these tables; in studies checked, under half for an unresolved V gene and the rest for unknown reasons. That table is the source of V, J and clone size, and D and trimming were worked out from the DNA. This sample holds more than 20,000 clones; about four fifths were observed only once. The top ten constitute around 5% of the sample.

Remarks on this clone: There is no known antigen for this receptor. Per-base quality was not reported, and no clone a single base away is much larger than it.

Healthy controls were fewer than 25 blood donors whose buffy coats were used, with a median age of around 56 years (range about 20-75) and approximately 51% female. Positive magnetic bead selection on an AutoMACS was used to isolate CD4+ and CD8+ cells, with flow cytometry used to check purity. Peripheral blood mononuclear cells were obtained using density gradient separation with Ficoll-Paque PLUS. DNA from CD4-enriched, CD8-enriched or PBMC samples was extracted using Nucleospin Tissue or Tissue XS kits and then quantified on a Qubit 2.0 fluorometer. The chain is assembled from TRBV10-3 and TRBJ2-1; a weak D assignment points to TRBD2 (7 bases agree). The sequence came from a man aged 50 to 59 in good health. The source material was CD8+ T cells sorted from blood. The CDR3 protein is CAISARDIKRDPNYNEQFF. In nucleotides, the sequence is TGTGCCATCAGTGCCAGGGACATTAAGCGGGACCCTAACTACAATGAGCAGTTCTTC.